This T cell receptor beta chain stems from a study of shared clonotypes between healthy human individuals. Germline V lookup: CDR1 SGHRS, CDR2 YFSETQ. The trim removed 3 bases at V and 5 bases at J, leaving 2 bases unmatched. The CDR3 is made up of 14 amino acids. This clone was recorded once. No antigen is known for it. Sequenced by immunoSEQ multiplex PCR; TCRdb stores in-frame clones only, minus some. The sample lists approximately 2.5 million clones; 93% were seen once. It was into CD45RA+ naive and CD45RA-negative memory subsets that the CD4+ cells were split. Study-wide points: Non-shared clonotypes had lower generation probabilities than those shared by all four donors.

This receptor was identified in a man aged 18-30 years in good health. Some clones in this sample may be carry-over from other donors' samples. Sequenced: naive CD4+ T cells from PBMCs. Subset noted: CD45RA+ positively selected. The chain uses TRBV5-1 and TRBJ2-4; 10 bases align to TRBD2. The CDR3 coding sequence is TGCGCCAGCAGCTACGGGACTAGCGAAAACATTCAGTACTTC. Translation gives CASSYGTSENIQYF.